This note documents a single T cell receptor (beta chain) sequence. As yet, its antigen is unknown. The data were taken from a study of cytomegalovirus exposure and HLA in healthy donors. The CDR3 runs 15 residues. The V gene end was trimmed by 0 bases and the J gene end by 5 bases; junction bases not matched to a gene: 0. Germline CDR1 reads SGHDT; CDR2 reads YYEEEE. Points from the study as a whole: Excluded: some indistinguishable V segments such as TRBV6-2 and TRBV6-3. Earlier results showed most TCR beta V segments being productive about 90% or about 30% of the time. Most TCRs appeared rarely, but some public TCRs recurred in many donors.

Both 60 Vbeta primers and 13 Jbeta primers went into the PCR. Profiled with immunoSEQ multiplex PCR; TCRdb holds only in-frame clones, not every one. In the table there are 120,000 or so clones, over 65% of which are singletons. When sampled, the donors appeared nominally healthy, though they likely had unrecorded immune exposures. The chain combines TRBV5-6 with TRBJ2-3, with TRBD2 matching 13 bases. Sequencing was done on a sample of PBMCs. The receptor was isolated from a woman in her 40s in good health and CMV-seropositive. CDR3 coding DNA: TGTGCCAGCAGCTTGGGACTAGCGGGAGGAGATACGCAGTATTTT. Protein product: CASSLGLAGGDTQYF.